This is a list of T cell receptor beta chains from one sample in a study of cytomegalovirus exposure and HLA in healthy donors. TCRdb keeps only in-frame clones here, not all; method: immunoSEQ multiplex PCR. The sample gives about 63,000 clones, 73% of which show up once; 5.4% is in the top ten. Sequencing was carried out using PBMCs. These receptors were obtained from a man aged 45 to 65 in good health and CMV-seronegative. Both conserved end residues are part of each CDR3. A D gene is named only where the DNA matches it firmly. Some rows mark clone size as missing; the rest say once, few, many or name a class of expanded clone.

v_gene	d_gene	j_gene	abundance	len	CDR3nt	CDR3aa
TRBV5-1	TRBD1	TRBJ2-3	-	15	TGCGCCAGCAGCTTAACCGGGACAGGGAGAGATACGCAGTATTTT	CASSLTGTGRDTQYF
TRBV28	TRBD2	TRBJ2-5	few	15	TGTGCCAGCAGTTTATCCCAAGCGGGGGGAGAGACCCAGTACTTC	CASSLSQAGGETQYF
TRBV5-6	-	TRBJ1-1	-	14	TGTGCCAGCAGCTTGGCAGGGGTTGACACTGAAGCTTTCTTT	CASSLAGVDTEAFF
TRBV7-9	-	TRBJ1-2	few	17	TGTGCCAGCAGCTTAGAAGGACGCGCGGCAGGGGACTATGGCTACACCTTC	CASSLEGRAAGDYGYTF
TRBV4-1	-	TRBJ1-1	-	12	TGCGCCAGCAGCCACAGGAACACTGAAGCTTTCTTT	CASSHRNTEAFF
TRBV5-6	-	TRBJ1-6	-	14	TGTGCCAGCAGCTGGGACAAATATAATTCACCCCTCCACTTT	CASSWDKYNSPLHF
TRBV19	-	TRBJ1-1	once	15	TGTGCCACTTCCCCTCCCGGGGGGAAGGGCACTGAAGCTTTCTTT	CATSPPGGKGTEAFF
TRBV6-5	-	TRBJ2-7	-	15	TGTGCCAGCAGTGGTGTTTTCAGGGGACCCTACGAGCAGTACTTC	CASSGVFRGPYEQYF
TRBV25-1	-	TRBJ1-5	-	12	TGTGCCAGCAGTGAAAGAGATCAGCCCCAGCATTTT	CASSERDQPQHF
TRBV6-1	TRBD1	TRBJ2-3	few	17	TGTGCCAGCAGTGAAGGTTGGGACAGGGGCCGCGGGGATACGCAGTATTTT	CASSEGWDRGRGDTQYF